The sequence of this TCR beta chain was determined in a study of T cell repertoires in aging, cancer and after chemotherapy. Study-wide background: Donors were grouped into six age bands spanning 30 or younger through 70 or older. Study-level points and caveats: Age-matched healthy donors had significantly more diverse, less clonal blood TCR repertoires than untreated cancer patients. The repertoire data cannot show anything about immunological memory following chemotherapy. Thymic emigration or peripheral T cell expansion may be impaired by lymphoid organ infiltration in hematological cancer.

In the case of this clonotype: The antigen is not known.

A mixed TRB-A/B primer pool amplified rearranged TRB by multiplex touch-down PCR. MiXCR, run by TCRdb on the multiplex PCR reads, gives a single entry per CDR3 protein. The sample holds 1,400 or so distinct CDR3 sequences, around 64% seen once. TCR beta rearrangements were amplified from peripheral blood genomic DNA. The receptor's source is a human donor with a blood cancer. Sequenced sample: blood.

CDR3 bases: TGTGCCAGCAGACGAACAGGGGGCGGAAATCAGCCCCAGCATTTT. Its translation is CASRRTGGGNQPQHF. The rearrangement links TRBV6-5 to TRBJ1-5; 9 bases are a match to TRBD1. Germline V gene data show CDR1 as MNHEY and CDR2 as SVGAGI. CDR3 size: 15 residues. Trimming cost V 6 bases and J 4 bases; bases outside gene matches: 7.